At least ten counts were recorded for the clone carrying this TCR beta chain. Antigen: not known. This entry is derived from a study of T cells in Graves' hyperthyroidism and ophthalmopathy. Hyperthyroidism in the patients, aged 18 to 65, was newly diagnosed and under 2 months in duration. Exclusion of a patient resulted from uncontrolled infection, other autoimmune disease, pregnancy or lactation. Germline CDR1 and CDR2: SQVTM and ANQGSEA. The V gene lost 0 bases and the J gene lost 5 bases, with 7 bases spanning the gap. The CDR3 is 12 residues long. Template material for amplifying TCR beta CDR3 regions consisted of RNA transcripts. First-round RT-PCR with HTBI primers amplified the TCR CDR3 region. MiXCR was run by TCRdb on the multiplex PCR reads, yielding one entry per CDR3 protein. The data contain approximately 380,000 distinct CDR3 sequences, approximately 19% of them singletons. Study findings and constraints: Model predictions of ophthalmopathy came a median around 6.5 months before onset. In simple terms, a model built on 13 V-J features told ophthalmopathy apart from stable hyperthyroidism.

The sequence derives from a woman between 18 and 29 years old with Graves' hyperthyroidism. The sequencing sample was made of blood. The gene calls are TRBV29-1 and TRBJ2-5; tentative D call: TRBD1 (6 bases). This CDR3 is CSVEERGETQYF. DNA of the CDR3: TGCAGCGTTGAAGAAAGGGGGGAGACCCAGTACTTC.